These 8 T cell receptor beta chains were all obtained from the same sample, sequenced in a study of T cells after somatic rescue of genetic block. Clones were read by immunoSEQ multiplex PCR, and TCRdb kept only the in-frame ones, dropping some. Counted here are 95,000 to 120,000 clones, about 90% occurring once; the ten biggest clones make up about 1.5%. Input material: peripheral blood mononuclear cells (PBMCs). These receptors came from a woman aged 18-35 years.

This clone has only one observation. The CDR3 DNA sequence: TGTGCCAGTAGTATCGGTCAGCCCCAGCATTTT. Its protein product is CASSIGQPQHF. The J gene is TRBJ1-5, the V gene TRBV19; D uncertain. Trimming shortened V by 3 bases and J by 6 bases, and 3 bases separated the two germline ends. CDR3 size: 11 residues. Germline loops: CDR1 LNHDA, CDR2 SQIVND (reference sequence).

This clone was counted a few times. The V call is TRBV28, the J call TRBJ1-6; a weak D match, TRBD1 (5 bases). Looked up from germline, CDR1 is MDHEN and CDR2 is SYDVKM. The CDR3 contains 14 residues. The V end lost 2 bases, the J end lost 9 bases, and 11 bases lay between the germline ends. CDR3 amino acids: CASSLGGLGSPLHF. The CDR3, as DNA: TGTGCCAGCAGTTTAGGGGGGTTAGGTTCACCCCTCCACTTT.

This chain links TRBV7-2 with TRBJ2-3, with 8 bases fitting TRBD2. This CDR3 spans 18 amino acids. With V trimmed by 1 base and J by 7 bases, 16 bases remained unmatched. The germline V gene encodes CDR1 SGHTA and CDR2 FQGNSA. DNA of the CDR3: TGTGCCAGCAGCTTAGGTGGTGGTAGCGGGGCCCAGGTATATACGCAGTATTTT. Protein: CASSLGGGSGAQVYTQYF.

This chain joins TRBV5-8 and TRBJ1-1; D may be TRBD1 (5 bases). In germline, CDR1 is SGHTS, CDR2 YDEGEE. The CDR3 extends over 14 amino acids. Trimming shortened V by 7 bases and J by 0 bases, and 13 bases separated the two germline ends. The CDR3 region is CASARDAVNTEAFF. For the CDR3, the DNA is TGTGCCAGCGCCCGGGACGCAGTGAACACTGAAGCTTTCTTT.

The chain links TRBV7-3 to TRBJ2-3; 8 positions match TRBD1. J was trimmed by 5 bases and V by 4 bases; bases with no gene match: 2. The CDR3 has 13 amino acids. The germline gives CDR1 SGHTA, CDR2 FQGTGA. CDR3 protein: CASSSTGEDTQYF. The CDR3 DNA reads as TGTGCCAGCAGCTCGACAGGGGAAGATACGCAGTATTTT.

The chain couples TRBV5-1 to TRBJ2-5, with TRBD1 identical over 10 bases. CDR1 SGHRS and CDR2 YFSETQ come from the germline V gene. This CDR3 contains 16 residues. J was trimmed by 2 bases and V by 1 base; bases with no gene match: 5. The CDR3 DNA follows: TGCGCCAGCAGCTTGTCGGGACAGGGGAAGCAAGAGACCCAGTACTTC. Its protein is CASSLSGQGKQETQYF.

This chain uses TRBV4-1 with TRBJ2-3, with D perhaps TRBD2 (6 bases). In germline, CDR1 is MGHRA, CDR2 YSYEKL. CDR3 length: 16 amino acids. V was trimmed by 4 bases and J by 3 bases, leaving 17 bases between them. CDR3 DNA sequence: TGCGCCAGCAGCCCGCGGGGTACAGGAGTAACAGATACGCAGTATTTT. This sequence encodes CASSPRGTGVTDTQYF.

This clone appeared a single time. The chain has TRBV11-3 and TRBJ1-2; no definite D call. V was shortened by 3 bases and J by 5 bases, with 22 bases between the two germline ends. The CDR3 consists of 17 residues. Germline lookup yields CDR1 SGHNT and CDR2 YENEEA. The DNA of the CDR3 is TGTGCCAGCAGCTTCCCTGATGGACGCCGCCCTCGGTATGGCTACACCTTC. Its translation: CASSFPDGRRPRYGYTF.